This T cell receptor delta chain was identified during a study of Vδ1+ human thymocytes (dated by TCRdb to 2016 to 2019). Looking at the study overall: mRNA-level TRG and TRD CDR3 repertoires of highly purified Vdelta1+ thymocytes from young children were characterised as a data resource. The multiplex-based CDR3 amplicon strategy had previously been validated against 5'RACE-based CDR3 amplicon generation methods.

Thymic samples were depleted of alphabeta T cells, then CD3+ TCRVdelta1+ TCRVdelta2- thymocytes were FACS-sorted. Sorted Vdelta1+ thymocyte purity ranged from about 96% to 99.6%. The thymic specimens were obtained from several paediatric patients who were undergoing corrective cardiac surgery and ranged in age from about 5 days to 17 months. Thymic tissue was dispersed, and mononuclear cells were isolated on a Histopaque-1077 density gradient. For staining, the antibodies used were anti-TCRVdelta1 clone TS8.2, anti-TCRVdelta2 clone B6, anti-CD3 clone HIT3a and anti-TCRalphabeta clone IP26. Note on this clone: Its antigen target is currently unknown. There are no base qualities to consult, and no much larger clone falls within one base.

The CDR3 runs 19 residues from the cysteine to the phenylalanine. Kept here is only the CDR3 DNA, which spans 57 bases and is read in frame from base 1. RNA was extracted with the RNeasy mini kit and reverse transcribed using Superscript III. Multiplex PCR was used to generate CDR3 amplicons, with pooled V-gene forward primers and a constant-region reverse primer carrying Illumina adaptor overhangs. After gel purification, amplicons were indexed with Nextera index primers over about 8 extra PCR cycles and were then purified with AMPure XP beads. The libraries were sequenced on an Illumina MiSeq using paired-end 250 bp reads, dual indexing and an approximately 20% PhiX spike-in. In the original analysis: Reads were quality checked with FastQC, and TRG read pairs were merged with ea-utils fastq-join. Annotation of sequences was performed with IMGT/HighV-QUEST, only productive sequences with unambiguous V-gene assignment were retained, and clonotypes were defined by identical CDR3 sequence. Downstream analysis used VDJtools 1.1.1, tcR 2.2.3, Treemap and vegan Shannon diversity in R 3.4.4. Via CATT, TCRdb reprocessed the public reads, and rows with identical DNA were then joined. TCRdb, not the authors, supplied the V and J calls. The sample profile shows some 19,000 delta-chain clones; approximately 8.8% of them were found once. The ten largest make up 0.98% of the sample.

Overall results and qualifications from the work: Because unexpected Vdelta2 sequences could lead to misinterpretation of bulk repertoire data, the authors recommended using highly purified populations and validating at the single-cell level. Many TRG clonotypes were shared between donors (up to about 6.9x10^3), whereas TRD repertoires were essentially private (max about 120 shared). Because no clustering by age or sex was seen, donors were not stratified by age or sex in the analyses. Even though sort purity was high, 20% to 25% of thymic TRD sequences were Vdelta2 (and few were Vdelta3), which was not the case for the peripheral blood Vdelta1+ controls. In contrast to oligoclonal peripheral blood repertoires, thymic TRG and TRD repertoires appeared to be highly polyclonal with Gaussian CDR3 length distributions.

Although no V gene was called, TRDJ1 is the J gene; TRDD3, as called in the table, went unchecked against the DNA. The TCR comes from a child under three years old who had congenital heart surgery. Material: Vdelta1+ gamma-delta thymocytes from the thymus. The label giving this sample's cell subset or site can be read as: FACS-sorted CD3+ TCRalphabeta- TCRVdelta1+ TCRVdelta2- thymocytes. The nucleotide sequence reads TGTGCTCTTTGGGGCCCTGTGTACTGGGGGATACGAGCGGTTGGTAAACTCATCTTT. The encoded protein is CALWGPVYWGIRAVGKLIF.